The 24 T cell receptor beta chains reported below all come from one sample, sequenced in a study of T cells in Graves' hyperthyroidism and ophthalmopathy. TCR beta CDR3 sequences were amplified from RNA transcripts. An initial round of RT-PCR targeting the TCR CDR3 relied on the HTBI primer set. TCRdb analysed the multiplex PCR reads with MiXCR anew, one entry per CDR3 protein. The sample shows around 700,000 distinct CDR3 sequences, approximately 36% of them seen only once. Sequencing was done on a sample of blood. The receptors were gathered from a middle-aged woman with Graves' hyperthyroidism.

The V and J genes are TRBV7-2 and TRBJ1-6, with TRBD1 as a possible D gene (5 bases). CDR1 and CDR2 (germline): SGHTA, FQGNSA. The CDR3 sequence is 13 residues long. V lost 6 bases, J lost 10 bases, and 13 bases lay in between. CDR3: CASSWAGISPLHF. In nucleotides, the CDR3 is TGTGCCAGCAGTTGGGCAGGGATCTCACCCCTCCACTTT.

The chain has TRBV10-3 and TRBJ2-3, with 9 positions matching TRBD1. Germline V gene lookup returns CDR1 ENHRY and CDR2 SYGVKD. The junction had 5 bases not matched to a gene; V was cut back by 9 bases and J by 4 bases. The CDR3 runs 13 residues. The DNA of the CDR3 is TGTGCCATATCCGGGACAGGGTCAGATACGCAGTATTTT. This sequence encodes CAISGTGSDTQYF.

The genes are TRBV11-2 and TRBJ2-7; 9 bases are shared with TRBD2. The ends lost 6 bases at V and 0 bases at J; junction bases unmatched: 12. The CDR3 loop spans 17 amino acids. Germline V lookup: CDR1 SGHAT, CDR2 FQNNGV. CDR3 in amino acids: CASSPPGLAVSSYEQYF. Written as DNA, the CDR3 is TGTGCCAGCAGTCCTCCGGGACTAGCTGTAAGCTCCTACGAGCAGTACTTC. Variable domain in full (rest from reference TRBV11-2 and TRBJ2-7): EAGVAQSPRYKIIEKRQSVAFWCNPISGHATLYWYQQILGQGPKLLIQFQNNGVVDDSQLPKDRFSAERLKGVDSTLKIQPAKLEDSAVYLCASSPPGLAVSSYEQYFGPGTRLTVT.

The chain joins TRBV19 to TRBJ1-6; TRBD1 matches at 7 bases. This CDR3 is built from 14 residues. V lost 7 bases and J lost 7; bases outside the gene matches: 7. Germline V gene sequence: CDR1 LNHDA, CDR2 SQIVND (reference sequence). Written as DNA, the CDR3 is TGTGCCAGTAAACCGACAGGGAAGAATTCACCCCTCCACTTT. Protein sequence: CASKPTGKNSPLHF.

The sample holds a few counts of this clonotype. This rearrangement joins TRBV20-1 to TRBJ2-7; D is ambiguous. This CDR3 has 15 amino acids. Trimming removed 0 bases at V and 2 bases at J, with 14 bases between. Per germline, CDR1 DFQATT and CDR2 SNEGSKA (reference sequence). The CDR3 spells CSARDSRQVPYEQYF. CDR3 DNA sequence: TGCAGTGCTAGAGATAGTAGGCAGGTCCCCTACGAGCAGTACTTC.

The gene calls are TRBV29-1 and TRBJ1-5; maybe TRBD1 (5 bases). This CDR3 has 15 residues. Between the trimmed V and J ends, which lost 8 bases and 0 bases, there was a span of 17 bases. In germline, CDR1 is SQVTM, CDR2 ANQGSEA. CDR3 in amino acids: CSSAGTAHSNQPQHF. CDR3 nucleotides: TGCAGCAGCGCCGGGACGGCTCATAGCAATCAGCCCCAGCATTTT.

The chain's CDR3 is CASSYSETSGAPHTDTQYF. The CDR3 DNA follows: TGTGCCAGCAGTTACTCTGAGACTAGCGGGGCACCTCACACAGATACGCAGTATTTT. The chain carries TRBV6-5 and TRBJ2-3; the match to TRBD2 covers 11 bases. Germline V gene data show CDR1 as MNHEY and CDR2 as SVGAGI. The CDR3 runs 19 residues. V gave up 0 bases and J gave up 2 bases; unmatched junction bases: 10.

With regard to this clonotype: A much larger clone differs by one base, so this may be a read error. This chain links TRBV14 with TRBJ1-6, with D possibly being TRBD1 (6 bases). Trimming cost V 5 bases and J 9 bases, with 17 bases left between them. Per the germline V gene, CDR1 is SGHDN and CDR2 is FVKESK. CDR3 size: 15 residues. CDR3 sequence (DNA): TGTGCCAGCAGCTCGCAGGGGTTAAGTTTTTCACCCCTCCACTTT. Translated: CASSSQGLSFSPLHF.

The CDR3 nucleotides are TGTGCCAGCAGAAAGTACGCAGGGCAAGAGACCCAGTACTTC. Translated, it gives CASRKYAGQETQYF. The rearrangement joins TRBV6-2 or TRBV6-3 to TRBJ2-5, with D possibly being TRBD1 (5 bases). This CDR3 spans 14 amino acids. CDR1 is MNHEY and CDR2 is SVGEGT in the germline V gene. V was trimmed by 6 bases and J by 2 bases, leaving 13 bases between them.

As for this clonotype: Since a much larger clone is just one base distant, this may be a read error. V is TRBV19 and J is TRBJ1-5; the D gene is possibly TRBD1 (6 bases). This CDR3 contains 11 residues. CDR1 is LNHDA, CDR2 SQIVND, per germline (reference sequence). The CDR3 DNA is TGTACCAGTAGTATAGGGGGGCCCCAGCATTTT. Encoded protein: CTSSIGGPQHF.

The CDR3 is CASSVPGREQFF. CDR3 bases: TGTGCCAGCAGCGTCCCGGGGAGGGAGCAGTTCTTC. The rearrangement uses TRBV12-3 or TRBV12-4 and TRBJ2-1, with D possibly TRBD2 on 6 matching bases. V was pared by 6 bases and J by 10 bases, with 13 bases between. This CDR3 has 12 residues.

The genes are TRBV7-2 and TRBJ1-1; D remains unclear. CDR1 and CDR2 from the germline V gene are SGHTA and FQGNSA. The CDR3 is 14 amino acids. V lost 3 bases, J lost 7 bases, and 15 bases lay in between. The CDR3 sequence is CASSLTSGRGEAFF. CDR3 in DNA: TGTGCCAGCAGCTTGACTAGCGGGAGAGGTGAAGCTTTCTTT.

The V call is TRBV6-1, the J call TRBJ2-6; D not certain. V was cut by 4 bases and J by 4 bases, with 5 bases left in between. This CDR3 spans 13 amino acids. Germline lookup yields CDR1 MNHNS and CDR2 SASEGT. As DNA, the CDR3 is TGTGCCAGCAGTGCGCAGGGGGCCAACGTCCTGACTTTC. As protein: CASSAQGANVLTF.

The gene calls are TRBV7-9 and TRBJ2-7, with a possible D match to TRBD2 (5 bases). Germline V gives CDR1 SEHNR, CDR2 FQNEAQ (reference sequence). The V end lost 0 bases, the J end lost 5 bases, and 8 bases lay between the germline ends. The CDR3 totals 13 residues. CDR3: CASSLAPSNEQYF. The CDR3 DNA reads TGTGCCAGCAGCTTAGCCCCTAGCAACGAGCAGTACTTC.

Of note for this clonotype: Lacking the conserved final phenylalanine or tryptophan, this CDR3 likely reflects a read error. The chain has TRBV12-3 or TRBV12-4 and TRBJ1-1; 9 nucleotides align to TRBD1. J was trimmed by 3 bases and V by 11 bases; bases with no gene match: 7. CDR3 length equals 13 residues. CDR3 DNA sequence: TGTGCCGGCGAGGGACAGGGAGACACTGAAGCTTTCCTT. Amino acids: CAGEGQGDTEAFL.

The CDR3 loop is CASTSGLVNTGELFF. The CDR3, as DNA: TGTGCCAGCACCTCGGGACTAGTAAACACCGGGGAGCTGTTTTTT. The chain joins TRBV7-9 to TRBJ2-2; TRBD2 agrees at 8 bases. Germline CDR1 is SEHNR and CDR2 is FQNEAQ (reference sequence). The junction had 6 bases not matched to a gene; V was cut back by 7 bases and J by 2 bases. There are 15 residues in the CDR3. The full variable domain, its missing parts supplied by reference TRBV7-9 and TRBJ2-2, is DTGVSQNPRHKITKRGQNVTFRCDPISEHNRLYWYRQTLGQGPEFLTYFQNEAQLEKSRLLSDRFSAERPKGSFSTLEIQRTEQGDSAMYLCASTSGLVNTGELFFGEGSRLTVL.

This clonotype showed up just a few times. The chain is built from TRBV10-1 and TRBJ1-1; D is uncertain. The ends were cut back, 5 bases at V and 0 bases at J, with 10 bases in the middle. The germline gives CDR1 WNHNN, CDR2 SYGVQD (reference sequence). The CDR3 runs to 14 residues. CDR3 amino acids: CASSSDLLNTEAFF. The CDR3 DNA is TGCGCCAGCAGTTCGGACTTACTGAACACTGAAGCTTTCTTT.

For this clonotype: Being one base from a much bigger clone, this may be a read error. The gene calls are TRBV19 and TRBJ1-1; D is possibly TRBD1 (5 bases). This CDR3 has 15 residues. Germline values: CDR1 LNHDA, CDR2 SQIVND (reference sequence). The CDR3 loop is CASSGQVTVNTGAFF. The CDR3 DNA is TGTGCCAGTAGTGGGCAGGTGACAGTGAACACTGGAGCTTTCTTT.

This sequence joins TRBV7-6 and TRBJ2-7; the match to TRBD1 covers 8 bases. This CDR3 contains 15 residues. From germline, CDR1 is SGHVS and CDR2 FNYEAQ. J lost 4 bases, V lost 1 base, and 6 bases had no gene match. The CDR3 nucleotides read TGTGCCAGCAGCTTAGGAGGACAGGGTAATTACGAGCAGTACTTC. Translated, it gives CASSLGGQGNYEQYF.

This clonotype was seen more than once but under ten times. At one of its ends the junction is not consistent with the germline gene, which may arise from a read error. The chain employs TRBV10-3 and TRBJ2-6; the match to TRBD1 covers 8 bases. Germline V lookup: CDR1 ENHRY, CDR2 SYGVKD. CDR3 length: 17 amino acids. The CDR3 sequence: CASSPHLQGDGANVLTF. The CDR3 nucleotides are TGTGCCAGCAGTCCCCATCTACAGGGGGATGGGGCCAACGTCCTGACTTTC.

The V gene is TRBV7-4, the J gene TRBJ1-3; 8 bases line up with TRBD1. CDR1 is SGHVT and CDR2 is SQSDAQ in the germline V gene. Unmatched junction bases numbered 10, after V lost 0 bases and J lost 6 bases. There are 17 residues in the CDR3. The CDR3 sequence is CASSLAGGRGPQNTIYF. As DNA, the CDR3 is TGTGCCAGCAGCTTAGCGGGGGGCAGGGGGCCCCAAAACACCATATATTTT.

The V call is TRBV5-1, the J call TRBJ1-5; TRBD1 might be the D (5 bases). V lost 4 bases and J lost 7, with 21 bases in between. This CDR3 spans 16 amino acids. Germline-derived CDR1 and CDR2 are SGHRS and YFSETQ. The CDR3 coding sequence is TGCGCCAGCAGCCTCGGGACCGGGCCTGCGGTCCAGCCCCAGCATTTT. Translating gives CASSLGTGPAVQPQHF.

This clonotype was counted at least ten times. The chain joins TRBV7-2 to TRBJ1-2; D is ambiguous. Germline loops: CDR1 SGHTA, CDR2 FQGNSA. The CDR3 consists of 11 residues. Trimming pared 5 bases from V and 5 bases from J, leaving 6 bases between. The CDR3 protein is CASSPGYGYTF. Here the CDR3 DNA reads TGTGCCAGCAGCCCAGGATATGGCTACACCTTC.

The chain has TRBV7-2 and TRBJ2-5; D assignment may be TRBD1 or TRBD2 (5 bases each). This CDR3 contains 16 residues. The V gene lost 1 base and the J gene lost 5 bases, with 17 bases spanning the gap. CDR1 SGHTA and CDR2 FQGNSA come from the germline V gene. CDR3 sequence reads: CASSLEGPGLGETQYF. The CDR3 region has the DNA TGTGCCAGCAGCTTAGAGGGACCGGGATTGGGGGAGACCCAGTACTTC.